One sample yielded the 4 T cell receptor beta chains listed below, sequenced in a study of T cells in women clearing cervical HPV infection. Here immunoSEQ multiplex PCR was the method, and the copy in TCRdb shows in-frame clones only, minus some. The table for this sample gives tens of thousands of clones. The sample was blood buffy coat. The source is a woman aged 18 to 69 with a cervical HPV16 infection that either progressed to CIN3+ or cleared (not recorded which).

With respect to this clone: Read sequence stops 3 residues before the CDR3 end, and the germline J gene provides the missing end. The genes are TRBV5-1 and TRBJ2-3; 8 bases are a match to TRBD1. Germline values: CDR1 SGHRS, CDR2 YFSETQ. J lost 0 bases, V lost 3 bases, and 6 bases had no gene match. This CDR3 is 16 amino acids long. CDR3 DNA, as far as it was read: TGCGCCAGCAGCTCGACGACAGGGGTTAGCACAGATACG. This sequence encodes CASSSTTGVSTDT. The full CDR3 reads CASSSTTGVSTDTQYF.

CDR3 DNA, as far as it was read: TGTGCCATCAGTGCGGGACAGGGTATGAGGACTGGGGCCAACGTC. Translating it yields CAISAGQGMRTGANV. Given in full, the CDR3 is CAISAGQGMRTGANVLTF. The J gene is TRBJ2-6, the V gene TRBV10-3; 9 positions match TRBD1. The CDR3 end lies 3 residues beyond the end of the read and is filled in from the germline J gene. The CDR3 sequence is 18 residues long. V shed 4 bases and J 2 bases; nucleotides not matched to a gene: 9. CDR1 is ENHRY and CDR2 is SYGVKD in the germline V gene.

Notes on this clone: The observed sequence ends 3 residues before the CDR3 terminus, with the missing tail filled in from the germline J gene. The chain employs TRBV5-4 and TRBJ1-6; weak D call: TRBD1 (5 bases). Germline V gene data show CDR1 as SGHNT and CDR2 as YYREEE (reference sequence). Trimming took 3 bases from V and 7 from J, leaving 8 bases between them. There are 13 residues in the CDR3. CDR3 DNA (partial): TGTGCCAGCAGCTCGGACACGAATTCACCC. Its protein product is CASSSDTNSP. Given in full, the CDR3 is CASSSDTNSPLHF.

CDR3 sequence reads: CASRIGGGVNTGELFF. The part of the CDR3 DNA that was read is TGTGCCAGCAGAATAGGGGGAGGGGTAAACACCGGGGAG. The chain combines TRBV2 with TRBJ2-2, with a possible D match to TRBD2 (7 bases). The read comes to an end 3 residues before the CDR3 does, leaving the germline J gene to fill in the end. Per germline, CDR1 SNHLY and CDR2 FYNNEI. V was clipped by 6 bases and J by 2 bases, with 16 bases between them. The CDR3 contains 16 residues.